This T cell receptor beta chain comes out of a study of identical twins. General study findings and limits: Recombination models fit unrelated individuals' TCR alpha sharing but underestimated twins'. Without tracking the same donors, conclusions rested on cross-sectional statistical analysis. The study found excess low generation probability among twin-shared out-of-frame alpha sequences. Zero-insertion findings could be partly confounded by invariant cells (MAIT and iNKT cells).

TCRdb analysed the 5' RACE reads with MiXCR anew, one entry per CDR3 protein. The table lists roughly 570,000 distinct CDR3 sequences, more than 9% of them singletons. This clonotype was counted a few times. Its antigen is undetermined. The CDR3 sequence is 16 residues long. Germline CDR1 is MNHEY and CDR2 is SMNVEV (reference sequence). Between the trimmed V and J ends, which lost 5 bases and 5 bases, there was a span of 21 bases. This same sample was also taken into another study, of yellow fever vaccine responses in identical twins.

The V call is TRBV27, the J call TRBJ2-5, with D unresolved. The clonotype comes from a woman under 30 in good health. The specimen was PBMCs. Here the CDR3 reads CASSPTYPAFGETQYF. DNA for the CDR3: TGTGCCAGCAGTCCCACTTATCCCGCCTTCGGGGAGACCCAGTACTTC.